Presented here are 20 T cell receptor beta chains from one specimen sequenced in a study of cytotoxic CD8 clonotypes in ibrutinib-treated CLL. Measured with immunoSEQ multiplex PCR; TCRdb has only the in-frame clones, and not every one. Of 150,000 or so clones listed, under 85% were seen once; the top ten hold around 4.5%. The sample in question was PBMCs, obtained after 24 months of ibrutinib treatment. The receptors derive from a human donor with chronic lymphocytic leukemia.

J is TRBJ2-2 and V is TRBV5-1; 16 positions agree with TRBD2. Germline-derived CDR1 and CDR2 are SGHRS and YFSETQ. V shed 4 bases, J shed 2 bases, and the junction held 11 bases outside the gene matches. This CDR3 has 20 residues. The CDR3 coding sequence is TGCGCCAGCAGCGAACTCCCGGGACTAGCGGGGGGGATTAACACCGGGGAGCTGTTTTTT. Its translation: CASSELPGLAGGINTGELFF. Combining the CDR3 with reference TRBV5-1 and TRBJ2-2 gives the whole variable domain KAGVTQTPRYLIKTRGQQVTLSCSPISGHRSVSWYQQTPGQGLQFLFEYFSETQRNKGNFPGRFSGRQFSNSRSEMNVSTLELGDSALYLCASSELPGLAGGINTGELFFGEGSRLTVL.

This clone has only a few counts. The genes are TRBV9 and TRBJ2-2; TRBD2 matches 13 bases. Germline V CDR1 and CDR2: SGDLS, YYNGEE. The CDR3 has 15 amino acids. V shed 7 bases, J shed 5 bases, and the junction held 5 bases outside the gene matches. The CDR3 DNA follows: TGTGCCAGCGGAGGGGGACTAGCGGGAACCGGGGAGCTGTTTTTT. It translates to CASGGGLAGTGELFF.

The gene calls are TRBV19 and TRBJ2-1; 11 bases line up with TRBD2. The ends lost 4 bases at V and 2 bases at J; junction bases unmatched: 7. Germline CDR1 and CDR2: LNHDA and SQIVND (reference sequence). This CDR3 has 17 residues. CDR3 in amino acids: CASSRGGLADTYNEQFF. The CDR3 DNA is TGTGCCAGTAGTAGGGGGGGACTAGCGGATACCTACAATGAGCAGTTCTTC.

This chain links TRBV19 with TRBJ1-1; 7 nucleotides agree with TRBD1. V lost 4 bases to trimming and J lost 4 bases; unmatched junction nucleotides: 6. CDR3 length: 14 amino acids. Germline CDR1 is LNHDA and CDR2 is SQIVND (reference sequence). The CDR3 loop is CASSRTRGATEAFF. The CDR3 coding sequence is TGTGCCAGTAGTAGAACCAGGGGGGCCACTGAAGCTTTCTTT.

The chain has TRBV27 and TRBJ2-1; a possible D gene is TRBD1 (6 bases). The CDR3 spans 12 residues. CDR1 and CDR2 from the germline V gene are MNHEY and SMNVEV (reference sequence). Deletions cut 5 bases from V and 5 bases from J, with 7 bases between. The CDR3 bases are TGTGCCAGCAGTGGACAGAACAATGAGCAGTTCTTC. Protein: CASSGQNNEQFF.

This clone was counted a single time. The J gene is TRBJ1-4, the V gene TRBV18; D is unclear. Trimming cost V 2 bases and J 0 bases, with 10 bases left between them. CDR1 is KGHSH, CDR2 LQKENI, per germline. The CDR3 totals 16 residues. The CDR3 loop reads CASSPYDLATNEKLFF. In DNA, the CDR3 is TGTGCCAGCTCACCATACGACTTAGCAACTAATGAAAAACTGTTTTTT.

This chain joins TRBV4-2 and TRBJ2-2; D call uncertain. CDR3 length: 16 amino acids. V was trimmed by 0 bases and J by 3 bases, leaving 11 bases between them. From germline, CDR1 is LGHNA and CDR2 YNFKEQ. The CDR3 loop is CASSQDTGLYTGELFF. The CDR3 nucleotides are TGTGCCAGCAGCCAAGATACGGGCCTCTACACCGGGGAGCTGTTTTTT.

CDR3 sequence reads: CASSPGLASDTQYF. CDR3 nucleotides: TGTGCCAGCAGCCCCGGACTAGCCTCAGATACGCAGTATTTT. The rearrangement links TRBV7-2 to TRBJ2-3; 8 bases are a match to TRBD2. This CDR3 contains 14 residues. Per germline, CDR1 SGHTA and CDR2 FQGNSA. J lost 4 bases, V lost 5 bases, and 5 bases had no gene match.

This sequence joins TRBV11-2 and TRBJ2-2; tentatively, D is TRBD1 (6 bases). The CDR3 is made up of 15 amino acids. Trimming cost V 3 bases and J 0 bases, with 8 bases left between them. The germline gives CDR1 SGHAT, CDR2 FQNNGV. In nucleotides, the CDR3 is TGTGCCAGCAGCTTCGGACAGTCGAACACCGGGGAGCTGTTTTTT. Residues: CASSFGQSNTGELFF.

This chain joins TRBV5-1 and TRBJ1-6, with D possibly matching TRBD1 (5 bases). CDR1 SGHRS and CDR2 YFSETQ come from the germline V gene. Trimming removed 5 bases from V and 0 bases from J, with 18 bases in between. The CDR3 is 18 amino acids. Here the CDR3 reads CASRPTVQGSSYNSPLHF. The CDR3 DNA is TGCGCCAGCAGACCGACTGTCCAGGGCAGCTCCTATAATTCACCCCTCCACTTT. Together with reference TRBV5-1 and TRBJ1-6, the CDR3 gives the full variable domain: KAGVTQTPRYLIKTRGQQVTLSCSPISGHRSVSWYQQTPGQGLQFLFEYFSETQRNKGNFPGRFSGRQFSNSRSEMNVSTLELGDSALYLCASRPTVQGSSYNSPLHFGNGTRLTVT.

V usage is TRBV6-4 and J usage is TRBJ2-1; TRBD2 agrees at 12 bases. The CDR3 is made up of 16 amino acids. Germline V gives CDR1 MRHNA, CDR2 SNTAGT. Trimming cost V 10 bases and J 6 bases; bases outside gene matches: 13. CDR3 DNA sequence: TGTGCCATCGACCCTAGCGGGGGGGCCAAGTCCAATGAGCAGTTCTTC. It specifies CAIDPSGGAKSNEQFF.

In DNA, the CDR3 is TGTGCCAGCAGCATCCGGTTTTTCCACGAGCAGTACTTC. Protein: CASSIRFFHEQYF. The chain uses TRBV13 and TRBJ2-7; no definite D call. V shed 5 bases and J shed 5 bases, with 13 bases lying between them. Per the germline V gene, CDR1 is PRHDT and CDR2 is FYEKMQ (reference sequence). The CDR3 sequence is 13 residues long. Full variable domain (remainder filled in from reference TRBV13 and TRBJ2-7): AAGVIQSPRHLIKEKRETATLKCYPIPRHDTVYWYQQGPGQDPQFLISFYEKMQSDKGSIPDRFSAQQFSDYHSELNMSSLELGDSALYFCASSIRFFHEQYFGPGTRLTVT.

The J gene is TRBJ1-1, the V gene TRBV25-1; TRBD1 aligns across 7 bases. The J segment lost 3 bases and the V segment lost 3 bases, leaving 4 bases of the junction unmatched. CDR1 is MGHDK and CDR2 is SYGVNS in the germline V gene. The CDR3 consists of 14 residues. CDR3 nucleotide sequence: TGTGCCAGCAGTGATCTCGGGACAGACACTGAAGCTTTCTTT. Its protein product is CASSDLGTDTEAFF. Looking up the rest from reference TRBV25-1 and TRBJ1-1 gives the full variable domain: EADIYQTPRYLVIGTGKKITLECSQTMGHDKMYWYQQDPGMELHLIHYSYGVNSTEKGDLSSESTVSRIRTEHFPLTLESARPSHTSQYLCASSDLGTDTEAFFGQGTRLTVV.

CDR3 in amino acids: CASRLGGDNYGYTF. The DNA for the CDR3 is TGTGCCAGCAGACTGGGGGGGGATAACTATGGCTACACCTTC. The chain carries TRBV6-1 and TRBJ1-2; the D gene is possibly TRBD1 (5 bases). The CDR3 length is 14 residues. V lost 6 bases and J lost 1, with 12 bases in between. CDR1 MNHNS and CDR2 SASEGT come from the germline V gene.

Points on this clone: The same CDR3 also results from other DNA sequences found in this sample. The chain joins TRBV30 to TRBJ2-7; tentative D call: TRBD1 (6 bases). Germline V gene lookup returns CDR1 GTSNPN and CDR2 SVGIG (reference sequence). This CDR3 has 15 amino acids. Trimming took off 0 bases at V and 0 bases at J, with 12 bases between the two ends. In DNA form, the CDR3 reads TGTGCCTGGAGTGTAGGACAGCCAGGCTCCTACGAGCAGTACTTC. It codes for CAWSVGQPGSYEQYF.

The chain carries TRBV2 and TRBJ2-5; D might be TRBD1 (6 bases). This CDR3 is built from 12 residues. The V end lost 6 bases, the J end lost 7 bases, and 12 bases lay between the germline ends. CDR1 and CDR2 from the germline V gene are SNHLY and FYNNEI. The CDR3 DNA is TGTGCCAGCAGGGGGGACATTATGACCCAGTACTTC. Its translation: CASRGDIMTQYF. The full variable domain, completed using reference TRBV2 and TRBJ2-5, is EPEVTQTPSHQVTQMGQEVILRCVPISNHLYFYWYRQILGQKVEFLVSFYNNEISEKSEIFDDQFSVERPDGSNFTLKIRSTKLEDSAMYFCASRGDIMTQYFGPGTRLLVL.

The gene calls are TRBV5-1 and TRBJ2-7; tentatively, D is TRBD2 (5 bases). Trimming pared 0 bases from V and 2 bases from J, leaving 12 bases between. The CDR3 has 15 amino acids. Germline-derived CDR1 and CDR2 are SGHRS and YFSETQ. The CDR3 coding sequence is TGCGCCAGCAGCTTGGCGGGGTTTACGGCCTACGAGCAGTACTTC. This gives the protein CASSLAGFTAYEQYF.

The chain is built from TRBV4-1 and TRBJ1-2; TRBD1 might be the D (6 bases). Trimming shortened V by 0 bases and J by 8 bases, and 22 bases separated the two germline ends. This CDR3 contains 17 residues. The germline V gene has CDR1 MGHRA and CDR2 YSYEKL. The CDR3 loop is CASSQEGGGRGLVGYTF. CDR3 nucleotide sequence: TGCGCCAGCAGCCAAGAAGGTGGCGGCAGGGGATTAGTCGGCTACACCTTC.

The CDR3 nucleotides read TGTGCAAGTCGCCGTAGTTTACAGGGTATCAATGAGCAGTTCTTC. Translated, it gives CASRRSLQGINEQFF. The chain has TRBV12-2 and TRBJ2-1; no DNA check was done on the table's D call, TRBD1. TRBV12-2 is termed a pseudogene. This CDR3 has 15 residues.

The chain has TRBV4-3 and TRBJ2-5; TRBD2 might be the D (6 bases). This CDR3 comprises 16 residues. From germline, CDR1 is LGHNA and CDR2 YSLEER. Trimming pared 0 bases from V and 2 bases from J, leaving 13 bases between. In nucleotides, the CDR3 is TGCGCCAGCAGCCAAGATAACTTAAGCGGGCAAGAGACCCAGTACTTC. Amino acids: CASSQDNLSGQETQYF.